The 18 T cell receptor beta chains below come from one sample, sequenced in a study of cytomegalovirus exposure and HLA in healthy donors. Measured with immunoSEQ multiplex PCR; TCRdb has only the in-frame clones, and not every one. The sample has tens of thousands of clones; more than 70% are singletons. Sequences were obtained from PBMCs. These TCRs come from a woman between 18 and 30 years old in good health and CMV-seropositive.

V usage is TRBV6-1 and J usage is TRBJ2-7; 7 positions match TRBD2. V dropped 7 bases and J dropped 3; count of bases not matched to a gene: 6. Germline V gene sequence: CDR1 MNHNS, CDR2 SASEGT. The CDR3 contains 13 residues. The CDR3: CASTGRAGYEQYF. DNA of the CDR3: TGTGCCAGCACGGGGAGGGCGGGCTACGAGCAGTACTTC.

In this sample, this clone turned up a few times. CDR3 protein: CASSQQTYNEQFF. The CDR3 region has the DNA TGTGCCAGCAGTCAACAAACCTACAATGAGCAGTTCTTC. The chain combines TRBV25-1 with TRBJ2-1; D is unresolved. The CDR3 extends over 13 amino acids. From germline, CDR1 is MGHDK and CDR2 SYGVNS. V was pared by 5 bases and J by 2 bases, with 7 bases between.

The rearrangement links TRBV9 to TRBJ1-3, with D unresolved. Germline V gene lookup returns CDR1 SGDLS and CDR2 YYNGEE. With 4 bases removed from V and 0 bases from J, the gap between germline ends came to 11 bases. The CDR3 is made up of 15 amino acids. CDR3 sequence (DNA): TGTGCCAGCAGCCCGAGGGAAGGCTCTGGAAACACCATATATTTT. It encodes CASSPREGSGNTIYF.

CDR3: CASSPSGNNEQFF. The CDR3 nucleotides are TGTGCCAGCAGTCCCTCCGGGAACAATGAGCAGTTCTTC. The chain has TRBV6-4 and TRBJ2-1; tentatively, D is TRBD2 (5 bases). V shed 5 bases and J shed 5 bases, with 10 bases lying between them. Looked up from germline, CDR1 is MRHNA and CDR2 is SNTAGT. The CDR3 has 13 amino acids.

The CDR3 spells CASSTERDNPYGYTF. The CDR3 bases are TGTGCCAGCAGTACCGAACGGGACAACCCCTATGGCTACACCTTC. The chain carries TRBV21-1 and TRBJ1-2; TRBD1 reflects the table's D call only, with no check against the DNA. TRBV21-1 is a pseudogene locus. The CDR3 covers 15 residues.

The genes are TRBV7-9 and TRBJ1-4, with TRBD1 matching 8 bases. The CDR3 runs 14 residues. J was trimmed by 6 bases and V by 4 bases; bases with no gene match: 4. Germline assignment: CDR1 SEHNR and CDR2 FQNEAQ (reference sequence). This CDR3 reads CASSSTGVDEKLFF. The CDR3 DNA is TGTGCCAGCAGCTCGACAGGGGTGGATGAAAAACTGTTTTTT.

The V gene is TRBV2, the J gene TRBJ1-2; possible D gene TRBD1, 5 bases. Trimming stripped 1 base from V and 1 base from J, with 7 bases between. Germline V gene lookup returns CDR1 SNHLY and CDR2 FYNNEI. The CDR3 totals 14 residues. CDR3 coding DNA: TGTGCCAGCAGTGAAGACAGGTTTAACTATGGCTACACCTTC. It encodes CASSEDRFNYGYTF.

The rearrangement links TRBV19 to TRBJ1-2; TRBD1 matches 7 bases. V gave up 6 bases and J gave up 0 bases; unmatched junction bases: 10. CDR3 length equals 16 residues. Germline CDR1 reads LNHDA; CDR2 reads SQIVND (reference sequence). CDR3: CASSLGTAGANYGYTF. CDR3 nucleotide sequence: TGTGCCAGTAGCCTCGGGACAGCCGGAGCTAACTATGGCTACACCTTC.

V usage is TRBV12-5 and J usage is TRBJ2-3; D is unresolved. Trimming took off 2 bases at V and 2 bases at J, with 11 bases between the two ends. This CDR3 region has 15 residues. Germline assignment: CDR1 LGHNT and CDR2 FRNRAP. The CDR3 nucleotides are TGTGCTAGTGGTTTGAGTGGGCAGCACACAGATACGCAGTATTTT. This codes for CASGLSGQHTDTQYF.

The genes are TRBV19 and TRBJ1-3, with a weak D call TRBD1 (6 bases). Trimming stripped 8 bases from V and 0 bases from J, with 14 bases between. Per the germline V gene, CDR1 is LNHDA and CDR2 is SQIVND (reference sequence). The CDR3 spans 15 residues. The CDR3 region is CASGWTADSGNTIYF. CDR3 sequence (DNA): TGTGCCAGTGGATGGACAGCCGACTCTGGAAACACCATATATTTT.

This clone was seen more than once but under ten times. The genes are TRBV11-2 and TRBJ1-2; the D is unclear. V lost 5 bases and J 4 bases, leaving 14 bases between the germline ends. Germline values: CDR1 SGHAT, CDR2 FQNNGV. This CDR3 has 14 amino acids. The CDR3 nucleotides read TGTGCCAGCAGCGTTGGACGGGGAACCTATGGCTACACCTTC. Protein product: CASSVGRGTYGYTF.

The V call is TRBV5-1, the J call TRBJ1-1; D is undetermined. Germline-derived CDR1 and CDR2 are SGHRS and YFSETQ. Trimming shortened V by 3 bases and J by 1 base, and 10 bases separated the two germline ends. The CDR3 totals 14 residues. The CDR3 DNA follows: TGCGCCAGCAGCTCCGGTACCGAGAACACTGAAGCTTTCTTT. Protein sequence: CASSSGTENTEAFF.

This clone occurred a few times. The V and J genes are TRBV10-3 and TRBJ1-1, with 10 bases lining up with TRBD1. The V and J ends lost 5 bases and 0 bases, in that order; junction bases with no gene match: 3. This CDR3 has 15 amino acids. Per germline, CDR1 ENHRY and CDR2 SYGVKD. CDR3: CAISRTGGVNTEAFF. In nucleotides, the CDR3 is TGTGCCATCAGTAGGACAGGGGGAGTGAACACTGAAGCTTTCTTT.

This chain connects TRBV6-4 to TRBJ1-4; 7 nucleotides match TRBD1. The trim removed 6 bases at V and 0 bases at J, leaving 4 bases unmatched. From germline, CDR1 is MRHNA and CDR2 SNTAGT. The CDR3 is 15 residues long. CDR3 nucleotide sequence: TGTGCCAGCAGGGCGGGACAGTCAACTAATGAAAAACTGTTTTTT. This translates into CASRAGQSTNEKLFF.

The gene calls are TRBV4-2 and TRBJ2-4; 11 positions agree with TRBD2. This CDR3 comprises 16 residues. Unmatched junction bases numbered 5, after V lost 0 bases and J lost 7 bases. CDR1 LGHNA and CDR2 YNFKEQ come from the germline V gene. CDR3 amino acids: CASSQDGASGGNIQYF. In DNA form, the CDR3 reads TGTGCCAGCAGCCAAGATGGGGCTAGCGGGGGGAACATTCAGTACTTC.

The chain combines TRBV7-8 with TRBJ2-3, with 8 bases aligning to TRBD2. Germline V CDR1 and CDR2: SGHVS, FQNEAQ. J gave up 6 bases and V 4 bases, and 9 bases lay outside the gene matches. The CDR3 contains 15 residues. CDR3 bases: TGTGCCAGCAGCTCGGGACTAGTCAGCCCCGATACGCAGTATTTT. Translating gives CASSSGLVSPDTQYF.

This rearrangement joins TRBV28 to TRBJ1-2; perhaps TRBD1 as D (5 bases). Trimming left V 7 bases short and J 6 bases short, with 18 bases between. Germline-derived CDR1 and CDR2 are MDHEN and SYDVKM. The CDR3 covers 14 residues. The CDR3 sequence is CASTLGQGVDGYTF. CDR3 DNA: TGTGCCAGCACCCTTGGGCAAGGGGTCGATGGCTACACCTTC.

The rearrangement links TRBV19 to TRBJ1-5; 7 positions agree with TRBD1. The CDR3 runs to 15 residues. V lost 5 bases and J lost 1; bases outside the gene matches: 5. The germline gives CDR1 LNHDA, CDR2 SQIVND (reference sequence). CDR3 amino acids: CASSPSQGSNQPQHF. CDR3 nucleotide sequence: TGTGCCAGTAGTCCATCACAGGGGAGCAATCAGCCCCAGCATTTT. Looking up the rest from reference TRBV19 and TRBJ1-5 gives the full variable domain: DGGITQSPKYLFRKEGQNVTLSCEQNLNHDAMYWYRQDPGQGLRLIYYSQIVNDFQKGDIAEGYSVSREKKESFPLTVTSAQKNPTAFYLCASSPSQGSNQPQHFGDGTRLSIL.